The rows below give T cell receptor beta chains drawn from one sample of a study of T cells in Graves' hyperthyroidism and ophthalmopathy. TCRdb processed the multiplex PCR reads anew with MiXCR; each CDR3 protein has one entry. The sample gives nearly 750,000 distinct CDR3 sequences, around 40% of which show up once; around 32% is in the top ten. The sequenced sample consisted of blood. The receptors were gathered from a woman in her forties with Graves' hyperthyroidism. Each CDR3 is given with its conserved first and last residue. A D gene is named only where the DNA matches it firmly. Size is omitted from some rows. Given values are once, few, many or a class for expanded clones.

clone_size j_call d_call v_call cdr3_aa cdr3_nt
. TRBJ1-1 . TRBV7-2 CASSFGGAKTEAFF TGTGCCAGCAGTTTCGGGGGCGCGAAGACTGAAGCTTTCTTT
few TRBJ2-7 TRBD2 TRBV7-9 CASSSSGTSNEQYF TGTGCCAGCAGTTCTTCCGGGACTAGCAACGAGCAGTACTTC
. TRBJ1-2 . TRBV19 CASSVGQGSYGYAF .
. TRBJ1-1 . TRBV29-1 CSLDRWLTWTEAFF TGCAGCTTAGATAGGTGGCTGACTTGGACTGAAGCTTTCTTT
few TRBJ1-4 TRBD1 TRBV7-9 CASSTGFDGEKLFF TGTGCCAGCTCGACAGGGTTTGATGGGGAAAAACTGTTTTTT
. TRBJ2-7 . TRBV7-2 CASSYQRDFYEQYF TGTGCCAGCAGTTACCAAAGGGACTTCTACGAGCAGTACTTC
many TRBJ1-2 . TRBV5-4 CASSWGTGELRGYTF TGTGCCAGCAGCTGGGGTACGGGGGAACTGCGTGGCTACACCTTC
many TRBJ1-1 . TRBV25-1 CASSDRGGLTEAFF TGTGCCAGCAGTGATCGAGGGGGGCTCACTGAAGCTTTCTTT
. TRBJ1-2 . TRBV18 CASSPDYRDGYTF TGTGCCAGCTCACCTGACTACAGGGATGGCTACACCTTC
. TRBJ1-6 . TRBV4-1 CASSQDSWLVGTANNSPLHF TGCGCCAGCAGCCAAGATTCGTGGTTGGTCGGGACGGCGAATAATTCACCCCTCCACTTT
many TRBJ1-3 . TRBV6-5 CASSYNVGGTLNF TGTGCCAGCAGTTACAACGTGGGGGGGACACTTAATTTT
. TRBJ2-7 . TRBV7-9 CASSQGIPGEQYF TGTGCCAGCAGCCAAGGAATTCCGGGCGAGCAGTACTTC
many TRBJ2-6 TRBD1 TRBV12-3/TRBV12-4 CASRWETGAGANVLTF TGTGCCAGCAGGTGGGAGACAGGGGCTGGGGCCAACGTCCTGACTTTC
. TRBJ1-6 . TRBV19 CASTVRGRGNSPLHF TGTGCCAGTACCGTGAGGGGAAGAGGTAATTCACCCCTCCACTTT
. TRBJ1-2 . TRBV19 CASSTGPYKEGYTF TGTGCCAGTAGTACGGGACCGTATAAGGAAGGCTACACCTTC
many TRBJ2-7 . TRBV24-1 CATSDSAAGEQYF TGTGCCACCAGTGATTCGGCCGCAGGGGAGCAGTACTTC
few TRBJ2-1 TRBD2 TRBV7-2 CASSLGAGGHNEQFF TGTGCCAGCAGCCTCGGGGCGGGAGGGCACAATGAGCAGTTCTTC
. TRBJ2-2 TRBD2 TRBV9 CASSGLLWTSGGNTGELFF TGTGCCAGCAGCGGGCTATTATGGACTAGCGGGGGGAACACCGGGGAGCTGTTTTTT
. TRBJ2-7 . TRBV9 CASSVATSYEQYF TGTGCCAGCAGCGTAGCTACCTCCTACGAGCAGTACTTC
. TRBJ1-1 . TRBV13 CASSPPPGFTEAFF TGTGCCAGCAGCCCCCCCCCGGGGTTCACTGAAGCTTTCTTT
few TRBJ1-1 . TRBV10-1 CASSESQGVEAFF TGCGCCAGCAGTGAGTCGCAGGGCGTGGAAGCTTTCTTT
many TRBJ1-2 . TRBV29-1 CSVVGDWSQGYTF TGCAGCGTAGTCGGAGACTGGTCCCAGGGCTACACCTTC
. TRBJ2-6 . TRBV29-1 CSVEDRPVSGANVLTF TGCAGCGTTGAAGATCGGCCGGTCTCTGGGGCCAACGTCCTGACTTTC
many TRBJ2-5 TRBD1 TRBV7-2 CASSLGQGKTQYF TGTGCCAGCAGCTTAGGACAGGGAAAGACCCAGTACTTC
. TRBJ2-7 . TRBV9 CASSPSPKDTSYEQYF TGTGCCAGCAGCCCCAGCCCCAAGGACACCTCCTACGAGCAGTACTTC
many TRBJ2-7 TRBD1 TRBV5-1 CASSSDRDVPQYF TGCGCCAGCAGCTCTGACAGGGACGTTCCGCAGTACTTC
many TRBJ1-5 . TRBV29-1 CSVEVTDSNQPQHF TGCAGCGTTGAGGTGACGGATAGCAATCAGCCCCAGCATTTT
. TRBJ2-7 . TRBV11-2 CASSLLGRNYYEQYF TGTGCCAGCAGCTTACTCGGCCGGAACTACTACGAGCAGTACTTC